The present entry profiles one TCR beta chain with its context. Its antigen is as yet unknown. The data were taken from a study of T cell responses to AZD1222 COVID-19 vaccine. Study results and limitations: The breadth and depth of Spike-specific TCRs increased once two AZD1222 doses had been given. CD4 TCRs associated with vaccination spanned spike, dominating at 160-218 and 743-854. Most donors were white British and more were female, and clonal diversity was possibly underestimated. No day 14 peak samples; only post-peak repertoires were characterized.

Clones were sequenced by immunoSEQ multiplex PCR, and TCRdb holds only the in-frame ones, with some missing. Among some 61,000 clones listed, more than 85% were seen once. Germline assignment: CDR1 SNHLY and CDR2 FYNNEI. V was pared by 6 bases and J by 4 bases, with 6 bases of the junction left unmatched. CDR3 size: 14 residues. The receptor's source is an adult in good health. The input for sequencing was peripheral blood, taken on day 0 of AZD1222 vaccination. This chain connects TRBV2 to TRBJ1-5; 7 bases fit TRBD1. The CDR3 DNA sequence: TGTGCCAGCAGGGACACAGGGGTTAATCAGCCCCAGCATTTT. Translating it yields CASRDTGVNQPQHF.